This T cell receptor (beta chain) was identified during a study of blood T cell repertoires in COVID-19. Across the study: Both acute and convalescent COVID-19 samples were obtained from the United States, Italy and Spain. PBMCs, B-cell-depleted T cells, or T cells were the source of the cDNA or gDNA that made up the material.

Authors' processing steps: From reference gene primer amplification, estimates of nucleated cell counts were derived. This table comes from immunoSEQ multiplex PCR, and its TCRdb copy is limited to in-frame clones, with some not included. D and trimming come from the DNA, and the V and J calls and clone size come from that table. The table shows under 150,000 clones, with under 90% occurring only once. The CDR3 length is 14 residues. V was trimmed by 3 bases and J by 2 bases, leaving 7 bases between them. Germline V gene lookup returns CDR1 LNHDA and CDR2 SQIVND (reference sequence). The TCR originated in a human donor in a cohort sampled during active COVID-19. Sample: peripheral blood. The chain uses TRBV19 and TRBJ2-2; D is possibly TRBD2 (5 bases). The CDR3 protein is CASSIGLNTGELFF. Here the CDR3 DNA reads TGTGCCAGTAGTATCGGACTTAACACCGGGGAGCTGTTTTTT.